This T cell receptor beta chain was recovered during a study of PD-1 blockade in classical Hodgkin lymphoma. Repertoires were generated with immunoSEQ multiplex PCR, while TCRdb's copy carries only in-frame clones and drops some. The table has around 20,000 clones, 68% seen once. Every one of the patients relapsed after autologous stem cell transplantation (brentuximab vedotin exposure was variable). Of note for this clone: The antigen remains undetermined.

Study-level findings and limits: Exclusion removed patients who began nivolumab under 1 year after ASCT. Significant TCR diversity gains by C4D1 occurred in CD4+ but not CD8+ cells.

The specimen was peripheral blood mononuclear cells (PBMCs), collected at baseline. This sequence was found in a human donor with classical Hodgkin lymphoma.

The CDR3 DNA follows: TGTGCCAGCAGCTTAGGAAGGACAGATACGCAGTATTTT. Translating it yields CASSLGRTDTQYF. The chain joins TRBV7-2 to TRBJ2-3; no clear D gene. The CDR3 spans 13 residues. Trimming shortened V by 1 base and J by 3 bases, and 5 bases separated the two germline ends. CDR1 is SGHTA, CDR2 FQGNSA, per germline. Using reference TRBV7-2 and TRBJ2-3 for the parts outside the CDR3, the full variable domain is GAGVSQSPSNKVTEKGKDVELRCDPISGHTALYWYRQSLGQGLEFLIYFQGNSAPDKSGLPSDRFSAERTGGSVSTLTIQRTQQEDSAVYLCASSLGRTDTQYFGPGTRLTVL.